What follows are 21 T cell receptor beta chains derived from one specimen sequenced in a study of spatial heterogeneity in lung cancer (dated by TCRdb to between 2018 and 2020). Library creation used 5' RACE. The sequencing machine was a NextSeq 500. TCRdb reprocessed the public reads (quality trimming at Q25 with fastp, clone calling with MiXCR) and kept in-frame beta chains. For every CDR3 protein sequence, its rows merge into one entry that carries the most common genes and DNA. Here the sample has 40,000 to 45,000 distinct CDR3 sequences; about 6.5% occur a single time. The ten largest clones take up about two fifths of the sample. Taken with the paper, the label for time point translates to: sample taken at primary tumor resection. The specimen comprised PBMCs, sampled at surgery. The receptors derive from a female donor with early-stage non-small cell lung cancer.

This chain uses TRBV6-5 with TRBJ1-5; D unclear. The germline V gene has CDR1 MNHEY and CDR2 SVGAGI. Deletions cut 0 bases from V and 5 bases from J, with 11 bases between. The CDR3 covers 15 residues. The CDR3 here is CASSYSAAEDQPQHF. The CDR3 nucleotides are TGTGCCAGCAGTTACTCAGCGGCAGAAGATCAGCCCCAGCATTTT.

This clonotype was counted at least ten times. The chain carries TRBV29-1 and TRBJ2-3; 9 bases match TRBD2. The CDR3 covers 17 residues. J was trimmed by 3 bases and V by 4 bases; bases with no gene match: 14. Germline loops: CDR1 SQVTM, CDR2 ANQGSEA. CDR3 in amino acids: CSVGARGGVLVTDTQYF. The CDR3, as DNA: TGCAGCGTTGGAGCGCGGGGGGGCGTTTTGGTAACAGATACGCAGTATTTT.

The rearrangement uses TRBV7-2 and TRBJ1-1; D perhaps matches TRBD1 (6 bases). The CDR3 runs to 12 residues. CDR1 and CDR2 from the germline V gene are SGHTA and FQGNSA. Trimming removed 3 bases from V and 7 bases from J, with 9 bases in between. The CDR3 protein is CASSLETGEAFF. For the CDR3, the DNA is TGTGCCAGCAGCTTGGAGACAGGTGAAGCTTTCTTT. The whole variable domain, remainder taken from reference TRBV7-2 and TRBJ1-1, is GAGVSQSPSNKVTEKGKDVELRCDPISGHTALYWYRQSLGQGLEFLIYFQGNSAPDKSGLPSDRFSAERTGGSVSTLTIQRTQQEDSAVYLCASSLETGEAFFGQGTRLTVV.

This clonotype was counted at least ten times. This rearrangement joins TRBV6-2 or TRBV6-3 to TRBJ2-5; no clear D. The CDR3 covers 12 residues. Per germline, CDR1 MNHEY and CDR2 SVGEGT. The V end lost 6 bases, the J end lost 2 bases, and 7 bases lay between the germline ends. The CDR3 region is CASSLQQETQYF. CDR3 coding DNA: TGTGCCAGCAGCCTGCAGCAAGAGACCCAGTACTTC.

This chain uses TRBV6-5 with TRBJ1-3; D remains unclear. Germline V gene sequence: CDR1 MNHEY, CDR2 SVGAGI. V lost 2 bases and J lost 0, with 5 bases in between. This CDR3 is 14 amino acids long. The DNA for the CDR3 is TGTGCCAGCAGTTACGGGAACTCTGGAAACACCATATATTTT. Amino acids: CASSYGNSGNTIYF.

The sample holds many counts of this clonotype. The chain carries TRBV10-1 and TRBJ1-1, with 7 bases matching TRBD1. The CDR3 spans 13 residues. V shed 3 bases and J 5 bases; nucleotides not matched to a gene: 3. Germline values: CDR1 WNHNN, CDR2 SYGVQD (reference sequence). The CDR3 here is CASSDPGGTEAFF. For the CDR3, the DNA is TGCGCCAGCAGTGATCCAGGGGGGACTGAAGCTTTCTTT.

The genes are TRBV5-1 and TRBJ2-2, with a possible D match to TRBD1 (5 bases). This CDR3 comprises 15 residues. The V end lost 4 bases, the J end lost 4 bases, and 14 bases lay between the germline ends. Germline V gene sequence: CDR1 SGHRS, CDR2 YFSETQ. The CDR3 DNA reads TGCGCCAGCAGCGGAAGACAGTCAACCACCGGGGAGCTGTTTTTT. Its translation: CASSGRQSTTGELFF. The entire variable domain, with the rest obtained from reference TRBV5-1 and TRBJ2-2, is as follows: KAGVTQTPRYLIKTRGQQVTLSCSPISGHRSVSWYQQTPGQGLQFLFEYFSETQRNKGNFPGRFSGRQFSNSRSEMNVSTLELGDSALYLCASSGRQSTTGELFFGEGSRLTVL.

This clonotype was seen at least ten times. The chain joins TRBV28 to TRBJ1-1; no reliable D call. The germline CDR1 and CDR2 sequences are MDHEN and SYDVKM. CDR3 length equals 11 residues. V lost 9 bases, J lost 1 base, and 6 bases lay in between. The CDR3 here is CASRSNTEAFF. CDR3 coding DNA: TGTGCCAGTCGGTCGAACACTGAAGCTTTCTTT.

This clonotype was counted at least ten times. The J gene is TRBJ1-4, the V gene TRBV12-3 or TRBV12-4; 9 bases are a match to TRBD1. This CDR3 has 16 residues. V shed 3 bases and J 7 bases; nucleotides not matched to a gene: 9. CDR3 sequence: CASSFRTGVMSEKLFF. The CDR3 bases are TGTGCCAGCAGTTTCCGGACAGGGGTCATGAGTGAAAAACTGTTTTTT.

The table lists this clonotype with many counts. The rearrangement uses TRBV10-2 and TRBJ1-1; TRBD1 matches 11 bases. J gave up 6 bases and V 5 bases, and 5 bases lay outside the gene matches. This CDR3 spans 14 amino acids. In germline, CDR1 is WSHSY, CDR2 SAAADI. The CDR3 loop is CASSSGTGGSEAFF. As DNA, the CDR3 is TGCGCCAGCAGTTCCGGGACAGGGGGGTCTGAAGCTTTCTTT.

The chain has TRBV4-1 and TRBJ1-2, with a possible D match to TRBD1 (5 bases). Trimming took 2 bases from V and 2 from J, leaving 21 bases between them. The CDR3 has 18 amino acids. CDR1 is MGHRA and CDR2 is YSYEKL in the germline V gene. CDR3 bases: TGCGCCAGCAGCCAATTGACCGGGACGGCCTGGACGAACTATGGCTACACCTTC. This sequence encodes CASSQLTGTAWTNYGYTF.

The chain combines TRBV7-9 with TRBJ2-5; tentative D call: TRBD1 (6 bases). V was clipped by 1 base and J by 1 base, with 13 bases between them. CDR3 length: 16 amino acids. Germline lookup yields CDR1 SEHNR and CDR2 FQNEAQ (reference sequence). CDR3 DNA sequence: TGTGCCAGCAGCTTAGGGCCAGGGGCTACCCAAGAGACCCAGTACTTC. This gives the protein CASSLGPGATQETQYF.

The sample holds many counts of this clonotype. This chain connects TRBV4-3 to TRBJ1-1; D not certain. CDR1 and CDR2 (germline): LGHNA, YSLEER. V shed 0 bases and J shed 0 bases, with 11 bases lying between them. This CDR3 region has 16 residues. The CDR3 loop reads CASSQDKPDMNTEAFF. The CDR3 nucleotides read TGCGCCAGCAGCCAAGATAAGCCAGACATGAACACTGAAGCTTTCTTT.

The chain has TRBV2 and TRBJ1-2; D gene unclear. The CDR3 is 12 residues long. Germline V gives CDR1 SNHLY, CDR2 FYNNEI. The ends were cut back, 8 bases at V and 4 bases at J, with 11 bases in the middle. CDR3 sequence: CASPAPSYGYTF. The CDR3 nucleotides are TGTGCCAGCCCTGCTCCTAGCTATGGCTACACCTTC. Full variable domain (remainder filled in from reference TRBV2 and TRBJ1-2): EPEVTQTPSHQVTQMGQEVILRCVPISNHLYFYWYRQILGQKVEFLVSFYNNEISEKSEIFDDQFSVERPDGSNFTLKIRSTKLEDSAMYFCASPAPSYGYTFGSGTRLTVV.

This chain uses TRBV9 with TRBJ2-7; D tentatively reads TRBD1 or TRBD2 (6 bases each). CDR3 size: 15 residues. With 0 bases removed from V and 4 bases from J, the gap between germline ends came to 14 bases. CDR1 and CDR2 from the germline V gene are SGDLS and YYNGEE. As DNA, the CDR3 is TGTGCCAGCAGCGTAGATGGCAGGGGACTTTACGAGCAGTACTTC. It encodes CASSVDGRGLYEQYF.

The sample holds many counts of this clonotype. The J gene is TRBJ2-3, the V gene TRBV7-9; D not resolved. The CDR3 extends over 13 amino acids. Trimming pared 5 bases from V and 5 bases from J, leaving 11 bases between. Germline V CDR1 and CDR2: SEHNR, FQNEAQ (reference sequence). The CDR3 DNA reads TGTGCCAGCAGCCCCTGGACGAAAGATACGCAGTATTTT. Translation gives CASSPWTKDTQYF.

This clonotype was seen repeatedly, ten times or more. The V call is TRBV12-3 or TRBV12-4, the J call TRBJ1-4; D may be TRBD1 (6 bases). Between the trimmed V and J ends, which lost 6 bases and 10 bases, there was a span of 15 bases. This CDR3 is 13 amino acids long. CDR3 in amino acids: CASRKQGVVKLFF. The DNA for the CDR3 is TGTGCCAGCAGAAAACAGGGAGTAGTAAAACTGTTTTTT.

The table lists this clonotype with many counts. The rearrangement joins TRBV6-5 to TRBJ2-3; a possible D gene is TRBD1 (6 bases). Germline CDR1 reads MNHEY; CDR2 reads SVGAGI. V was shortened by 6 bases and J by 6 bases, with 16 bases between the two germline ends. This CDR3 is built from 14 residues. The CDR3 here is CASRRLQGRDTQYF. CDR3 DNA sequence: TGTGCCAGCAGGCGGTTACAGGGAAGGGATACGCAGTATTTT.

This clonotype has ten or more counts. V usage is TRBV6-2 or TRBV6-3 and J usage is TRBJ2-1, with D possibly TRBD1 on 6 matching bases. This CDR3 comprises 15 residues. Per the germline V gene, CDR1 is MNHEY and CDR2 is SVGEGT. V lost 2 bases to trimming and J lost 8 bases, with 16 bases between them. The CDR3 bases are TGTGCCAGCAGTTACGAGACAGGCCCTAGGGATGAGCAGTTCTTC. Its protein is CASSYETGPRDEQFF.

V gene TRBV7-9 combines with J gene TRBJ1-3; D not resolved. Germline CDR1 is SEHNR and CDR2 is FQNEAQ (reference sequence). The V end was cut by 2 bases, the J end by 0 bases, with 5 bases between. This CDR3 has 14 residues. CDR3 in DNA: TGTGCCAGCAGCTTACAGGACTCTGGAAACACCATATATTTT. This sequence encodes CASSLQDSGNTIYF.

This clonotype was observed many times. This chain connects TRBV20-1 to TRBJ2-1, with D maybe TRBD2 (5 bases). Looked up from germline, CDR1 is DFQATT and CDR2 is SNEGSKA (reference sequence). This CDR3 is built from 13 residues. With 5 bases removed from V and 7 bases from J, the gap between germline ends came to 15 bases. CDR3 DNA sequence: TGCAGTGCTTCGAGGGTCTCCGGAAATGAGCAGTTCTTC. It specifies CSASRVSGNEQFF.